The present entry profiles one TCR beta chain with its context. Its target antigen remains unknown. No quality values exist for individual bases; no much larger clone is one base distant. The library was produced with the immunoSEQ multiplex PCR assay. The multiplex PCR relied on a mix of 60 forward primers for TCR Vbeta segments and 13 reverse primers for TCR Jbeta segments. A multiplex PCR assay on genomic DNA amplified the CDR3 region of rearranged TCR beta genes. Amplified TCR beta libraries were sequenced as 87-base-pair reads on the Illumina HiSeq System. On the study's bioinformatics: A later analysis tallied tens of millions of unique TCR beta chains across the 666 repertoires, and approximately 11 million of those chains were shared by two or more donors. Raw reads were error-corrected and collapsed into unique sequences by a nearest-neighbor algorithm in which closely related sequences were merged to remove PCR and sequencing errors. To assign V, D and J gene segments, CDR3 sequences were aligned to IMGT reference sequences. Each retained sequence needed at least a six-nucleotide match to both a V gene segment and a J gene segment. Rearrangements were called productive when the CDR3 lacked stop codons and stayed in frame with V and J; all others were non-productive. Following IMGT convention, CDR3 was defined as the stretch from the second conserved V-encoded cysteine up to the conserved J-encoded phenylalanine. In an earlier analysis of approximately 500 of the donors, sequences lacking an unambiguous match to a single V gene segment were excluded. In an earlier analysis of some 590 of the donors, V segments were called functional above 56.7% productive rearrangements and were called segregating when the between-donor standard deviation exceeded 5%. A statistical classification framework was built for diagnosing cytomegalovirus status from the catalog of TCR beta chain sequences. V and J gene assignment, in a later analysis, came from comparing TCR nucleotide sequences with IMGT/GENE-DB human TR gene sequences. In a later analysis, CDR3 sequences and most-parsimonious VDJ recombination scenarios were assigned using the TCRdist pipeline. In a later analysis, each TCR beta chain was defined by its CDR3 amino acid sequence together with its V-gene family, and reads lacking a unique V-gene family were excluded. In a later analysis, 450 to 600 highly shared, low-generation-probability nucleotide sequences were removed to address suspected cross-contamination and a sequencing artifact. For each public chain, a later analysis derived a clonal expansion index from normalized ranks of inferred template counts within each repertoire. In a later analysis, generation probabilities were computed with a VDJ recombination model fitted to out-of-frame rearrangements, and the resulting probabilities were checked against IGoR. A later analysis scored TCR-TCR, TCR-HLA and TCR-CMV co-occurrence with hypergeometric tests, applying a repertoire-size bias correction to TCR pairs. False discovery rates were estimated in a later analysis by permuting HLA or CMV assignments 20 times. In a later analysis, co-occurring TCRs were grouped using DBSCAN, with TCRdist sequence similarity added in when clustering inside HLA-allele-positive subsets. Repertoires with fewer than 30,000 or more than 120,000 public chains, plus five repertoires with anomalous nucleotide sharing, were excluded from co-occurrence clustering. TCRdb took this table from immuneACCESS and kept in-frame rearrangements with V and J called. Such tables lack part of the clones; where checked against another copy, unresolved V genes explain under half of the gap, and the rest is unexplained. From that table come the V and J calls and clone size; the DNA was used to work out D and trimming. Across this sample there are 140,000 or so clones, with over 75% seen only once. Around 1.9% of the sample is in the top ten clones.

The cohort consisted of hundreds of healthy bone marrow donors. Cohort members were all nominally healthy when sampled, although unrecorded immune exposures were likely present. The donor tested CMV seronegative, placing the donor among the approximately 360 seronegative members of the cohort. A peripheral blood sample was provided by each donor, and peripheral blood mononuclear cells were used for TCR beta sequencing. Genomic DNA was extracted from the blood cell samples with the Qiagen DNeasy Blood Extraction Kit. The data originate from a study of cytomegalovirus exposure and HLA in healthy donors (dated by TCRdb to about 2017). The study in broad terms: According to an earlier analysis of 550 to 750 of the donors, about 179 million T cells yielded 117 million unique TCR beta sequences and 276 Gb of sequence data. An early release that covered about 640 HLA-typed donors contained about 300 gigabases of sequencing data and tens of millions of unique TCR sequences. Of the 300 to 500 genotyped donors, 75% to 85% were placed in the genetic ancestry cluster associated with self-reported Caucasian donors. The study was designed to test whether signatures of past pathogen exposure could be identified by cataloging public T cell receptors. Using immunosequencing, the study profiled T cell repertoires from 640 or so subjects and related those repertoires to cytomegalovirus serostatus. A separate validation cohort of over a hundred different subjects was used in addition to the approximately 670-subject first cohort. High-throughput TCR immunosequencing, statistical association of individual TCRs with disease status, and machine learning were combined to predict cytomegalovirus infection status. A later analysis re-examined previously published TCR beta repertoires from 610 or so donors and added high-resolution HLA genotyping to investigate patterns of TCR occurrence. Rather than using new phenotypic data, the later analysis identified candidate immune exposures from TCR beta sequences and from how often those sequences occurred across donors. To decide whether each TCR beta V gene segment behaved as functional or pseudogenic, an earlier analysis of fewer than 750 of the donors relied on high-throughput TCR beta sequencing. Donor age, sex, ethnicity and CMV serostatus were compiled alongside the repertoire data. Genome-wide SNP genotypes for about 65% of the roughly 670 donors were used in a later genetic analysis, which treated that subset as a discovery cohort. All discovery cohort repertoires had been generated using a single sequencing platform. HLA typing covered class I and class II loci at four-digit resolution. The number of donors typed differed by locus, with about 629-640 for A, B, C, DRB1 and DQB1, approximately 500 for DQA1, under 610 for DPA1, and roughly 450 for DPB1. Roughly 5 DR-DQ haplotypes were treated as single units for association and clustering because of strong linkage in the cohort. On average, approximately 250,000 unique TCR beta nucleotide sequences were sequenced per donor among about 400 genotyped donors of the cohort, with 15% to 20% of those sequences being non-productive.

Study-wide conclusions, independent of this receptor: According to a later genetic analysis, donors in an Asian-associated ancestry cluster had fewer N-insertions in productive TCRs than the roughly 670-donor mean. CMV serostatus was the only immune exposure information available for the cohort. A further reported finding was that TCR beta sequences accurately predicted the HLA-A and HLA-B alleles for most subjects in the first cohort. Because HLA typing was unavailable for some donors at each locus, only the typed subset was used in association tests. In a later analysis, some 18,000 TCR beta sequences were associated with specific HLA alleles at a false discovery rate of 0.05. According to a later analysis, TCR association rates differed among HLA loci, with DRB1 alleles showing the most associated TCRs and HLA-C alleles showing the fewest. The cohort was sequenced for TCR beta chains only, and without alpha or paired-chain data the features that could be detected were limited. In a later genetic analysis, a missense DCLRE1C variant was associated with V-gene and J-gene trimming of TCR beta chains, and the association was replicated in an independent cohort. A later analysis found that most CMV-associated TCR beta chains appeared HLA-restricted, with HLA associations seemingly driven largely by CMV exposure. The authors suggested that the approach could potentially be extended to other disease states and immunological phenotypes. Presence/absence analyses assumed roughly uniform sequencing depth across donors, an assumption that may not hold. Across donors, most TCR sequences were observed very rarely, whereas some public TCRs were present in many individuals. Three of the identified cytomegalovirus-associated TCR beta chains were confirmed in vitro to be specific for cytomegalovirus antigens. Linkage disequilibrium might explain the correlated functional status among segregating V segments, but an unknown experimental factor could not be ruled out. Assigning TCR associations to individual alleles was difficult when HLA alleles, especially DR and DQ, strongly co-occurred. Because the 87-base-pair reads could not distinguish some IMGT-functional V segments, including TRBV6-2 and TRBV6-3, those segments were excluded. The classifier was reported to diagnose cytomegalovirus status with high specificity and sensitivity in both the original cohort and the validation cohort. A cluster of highly shared sequence variants was judged likely to be a technical artifact of the sequencing pipeline. In the study, some 160 TCR beta chains were listed as associated with cytomegalovirus. According to a later analysis, parvovirus B19, influenza, CMV and Epstein-Barr virus appeared linked to several top co-occurrence clusters. Broadly in line with IMGT annotations, most TCR beta V segments showed up in productive rearrangements about 87% or about 30% of the time in an earlier analysis of roughly 590 of the donors. Because counts were too low, more than 15 rarely observed V segments, including chromosome 9 orphons, were excluded from the earlier analysis of 500 to 700 of the donors. In a later analysis, HLA-associated TCR beta chains showed more clonal expansion and lower generation probabilities than non-associated chains that were equally common.

CDR1 and CDR2, looked up from the germline V gene, are SGHRS and YFSETQ. The CDR3 measures 14 amino acids from cysteine to phenylalanine. The DNA shown is the 42-base CDR3, in frame from base 1. Clipping removes 3 bases from V and 5 bases from J, with 6 as the unmatched junction base count. The chain couples TRBV5-1 to TRBJ2-5; 8 middle bases align to TRBD2. The sample comprised PBMCs. This clonotype was obtained from a man between 40 and 49 years old in good health and CMV-seronegative. The bases read TGCGCCAGCAGCTCCACTAGCGGTGGGGAGACCCAGTACTTC. This gives the protein CASSSTSGGETQYF. The CDR3 plus the reference TRBV5-1 and TRBJ2-5 genes for the other parts give the full variable domain: KAGVTQTPRYLIKTRGQQVTLSCSPISGHRSVSWYQQTPGQGLQFLFEYFSETQRNKGNFPGRFSGRQFSNSRSEMNVSTLELGDSALYLCASSSTSGGETQYFGPGTRLLVL.